Below are 29 T cell receptor beta chains sequenced from a single sample in a study of T-cell memory formation after mild COVID-19. One entry per CDR3 protein, called by TCRdb with MiXCR from the 5' RACE reads. This sample has more than 450,000 distinct CDR3 sequences; more than 15% occur once, and the top ten carry approximately 12%. The sequenced sample was PBMCs or a T cell subset sorted from them (not recorded which). These receptors came from an adult woman who had mild COVID-19 (a few samples of this study predate the infection). Cell type and time point are not known.

The V gene is TRBV3-1, the J gene TRBJ1-1, with D perhaps matching TRBD1 (5 bases). V shed 0 bases and J shed 8 bases, with 13 bases lying between them. This CDR3 is 14 amino acids long. CDR1 is LGHDT and CDR2 is YNNKEL in the germline V gene (reference sequence). The CDR3 DNA sequence: TGTGCCAGCAGCCAAGATGATGAACAGGAGGAAGCTTTCTTT. It is translated as CASSQDDEQEEAFF.

The chain links TRBV5-1 to TRBJ1-1; unclear D gene. V was shortened by 4 bases and J by 2 bases, with 9 bases between the two germline ends. The CDR3 is 13 residues long. CDR1 and CDR2 (germline): SGHRS, YFSETQ. This CDR3 reads CASSQNSNTEAFF. The CDR3 coding sequence is TGCGCCAGCAGCCAGAACAGCAACACTGAAGCTTTCTTT.

This clonotype was seen more than once but under ten times. DNA of the CDR3: TGTGCCAGCAGTTCCAGGACTGCCCACGAGCAGTACTTC. Its protein product is CASSSRTAHEQYF. The chain joins TRBV6-6 to TRBJ2-7, with D perhaps TRBD2 (5 bases). Germline-derived CDR1 and CDR2 are MNHNY and SVGAGI (reference sequence). The CDR3 is 13 residues long. Deletions cut 4 bases from V and 5 bases from J, with 12 bases between.

This clonotype was seen repeatedly, ten times or more. V is TRBV5-5 and J is TRBJ1-2; weak D call: TRBD1 (5 bases). The germline V gene has CDR1 SGHKS and CDR2 YYEKEE (reference sequence). The CDR3 has 13 amino acids. V lost 2 bases and J lost 2, with 7 bases in between. Here the CDR3 reads CASSLPGNYGYTF. The DNA for the CDR3 is TGTGCCAGCAGCTTACCAGGGAACTATGGCTACACCTTC.

The chain links TRBV5-6 to TRBJ1-5, with D possibly TRBD1 on 6 matching bases. From germline, CDR1 is SGHDT and CDR2 YYEEEE. The CDR3 has 15 amino acids. V shed 4 bases and J shed 5 bases, with 16 bases lying between them. The CDR3 sequence is CASSLNRVWDQPQHF. The CDR3 coding sequence is TGTGCCAGCAGCCTGAACAGGGTATGGGATCAGCCCCAGCATTTT.

The sample holds a few counts of this clonotype. This sequence joins TRBV5-1 and TRBJ2-1; 8 nucleotides match TRBD1. Germline CDR1 is SGHRS and CDR2 is YFSETQ. The CDR3 contains 19 residues. The V and J ends lost 0 bases and 1 base, in that order; junction bases with no gene match: 12. This CDR3 reads CASSLVDQGARGSYNEQFF. CDR3 DNA: TGCGCCAGCAGCTTGGTTGATCAGGGGGCGCGTGGGTCCTACAATGAGCAGTTCTTC.

This clonotype was seen more than once but under ten times. A much more abundant neighbour one base away suggests this may be a read error. The J gene is TRBJ2-7, the V gene TRBV7-2; 8 positions match TRBD2. V shed 3 bases, J shed 0 bases, and the junction held 4 bases outside the gene matches. The CDR3 spans 15 residues. Germline CDR1 SGHTA, CDR2 FQGNSA. The CDR3 reads CASSLGSGNSYEQYF. Here the CDR3 DNA reads TGTGCCAGCAGCTTGGGTAGCGGGAACTCCTACGAGCAGTACTTC.

This clonotype has just a few counts. The chain couples TRBV24-1 to TRBJ2-3; D may match TRBD1 or TRBD2 (7 bases each). Between the trimmed V and J ends, which lost 9 bases and 3 bases, there was a span of 18 bases. CDR3 length: 15 residues. CDR1 and CDR2 (germline): KGHDR, SFDVKD. CDR3 sequence reads: CATQGGAPSTDTQYF. CDR3 coding DNA: TGTGCCACCCAGGGGGGGGCGCCGAGTACAGATACGCAGTATTTT.

This clonotype was counted between two and nine times. This chain uses TRBV3-1 with TRBJ1-1, with 10 bases matching TRBD1. V was clipped by 3 bases and J by 6 bases; unmatched bases: 4. Looked up from germline, CDR1 is LGHDT and CDR2 is YNNKEL (reference sequence). The CDR3 contains 14 residues. Written as DNA, the CDR3 is TGTGCCAGCAGCCATCCTGGACAGGGGGCTGAAGCTTTCTTT. It yields the protein CASSHPGQGAEAFF.

V is TRBV7-2 and J is TRBJ2-5; D unclear. The CDR3 spans 16 residues. V lost 1 base, J lost 5 bases, and 17 bases lay in between. Germline CDR1 and CDR2: SGHTA and FQGNSA. The DNA for the CDR3 is TGTGCCAGCAGCTTAGGGGGTTTAAGCCGACGCGAGACCCAGTACTTC. Its translation is CASSLGGLSRRETQYF.

This clonotype came up a few times. The genes are TRBV5-5 and TRBJ2-7; 7 bases are a match to TRBD2. This CDR3 contains 15 residues. The J segment lost 7 bases and the V segment lost 2 bases, leaving 12 bases of the junction unmatched. Germline-derived CDR1 and CDR2 are SGHKS and YYEKEE (reference sequence). Here the CDR3 reads CASSFRWEGLGEQYF. The CDR3 DNA reads as TGTGCCAGCAGCTTTAGATGGGAGGGCCTGGGGGAGCAGTACTTC.

The chain recombines TRBV6-5 with TRBJ2-1, with 9 bases that match TRBD1. CDR3 length: 14 residues. The junction had 6 bases not matched to a gene; V was cut back by 4 bases and J by 8 bases. Germline CDR1 is MNHEY and CDR2 is SVGAGI. CDR3 in amino acids: CASSSGQGSDEQFF. The CDR3 coding sequence is TGTGCCAGCAGTTCAGGACAGGGGAGCGATGAGCAGTTCTTC.

J is TRBJ2-1 and V is TRBV3-1, with TRBD1 matching over 7 bases. The CDR3 loop spans 14 amino acids. The V segment lost 1 base and the J segment 4 bases; nucleotides outside the gene matches: 1. Per the germline V gene, CDR1 is LGHDT and CDR2 is YNNKEL (reference sequence). The CDR3 region is CASSQATGYNEQFF. In DNA form, the CDR3 reads TGTGCCAGCAGCCAAGCGACAGGGTACAATGAGCAGTTCTTC.

The chain carries TRBV6-5 and TRBJ2-7, with D uncertain. V lost 2 bases and J lost 6, with 11 bases in between. This CDR3 contains 13 residues. In germline, CDR1 is MNHEY, CDR2 SVGAGI. The CDR3 region has the DNA TGTGCCAGCAGTTACGTCGGGTTGTCCGAGCAGTACTTC. This translates into CASSYVGLSEQYF.

J is TRBJ1-1 and V is TRBV30; D is uncertain. The V and J ends lost 0 bases and 5 bases respectively, with 10 bases between them. Germline assignment: CDR1 GTSNPN and CDR2 SVGIG (reference sequence). The CDR3 spans 13 residues. DNA of the CDR3: TGTGCCTGGAGTGTAAATGAGGGAACTGAAGCTTTCTTT. Translating it yields CAWSVNEGTEAFF.

The CDR3: CASSLGLTGGRNQPQHF. CDR3 DNA sequence: TGCGCCAGCAGCTTAGGGCTGACAGGGGGCCGCAATCAGCCCCAGCATTTT. The rearrangement joins TRBV5-1 to TRBJ1-5; 10 bases map to TRBD1. The length of the CDR3 is 17 residues. Germline CDR1 is SGHRS and CDR2 is YFSETQ. V gave up 2 bases and J gave up 2 bases; unmatched junction bases: 7.

The chain recombines TRBV27 with TRBJ2-6; no clear D gene. V was clipped by 3 bases and J by 1 base, with 7 bases between them. CDR3 length: 15 amino acids. Germline CDR1 MNHEY, CDR2 SMNVEV (reference sequence). The CDR3 loop is CASSLLGSGANVLTF. CDR3 in DNA: TGTGCCAGCAGTTTGCTCGGATCTGGGGCCAACGTCCTGACTTTC. The variable domain in full, completed from reference TRBV27 and TRBJ2-6, reads EAQVTQNPRYLITVTGKKLTVTCSQNMNHEYMSWYRQDPGLGLRQIYYSMNVEVTDKGDVPEGYKVSRKEKRNFPLILESPSPNQTSLYFCASSLLGSGANVLTFGAGSRLTVL.

This rearrangement joins TRBV20-1 to TRBJ1-5; D remains unclear. From germline, CDR1 is DFQATT and CDR2 SNEGSKA (reference sequence). CDR3 size: 13 residues. Trimming pared 3 bases from V and 1 base from J, leaving 7 bases between. As DNA, the CDR3 is TGCAGTGCTAGCTCGGACAGCAATCAGCCCCAGCATTTT. Encoded protein: CSASSDSNQPQHF.

This clonotype showed up just a few times. Here the CDR3 reads CASSQGRIGGYSNTEAFF. The DNA for the CDR3 is TGCGCCAGCAGCCAAGGGCGGATAGGGGGGTACTCGAACACTGAAGCTTTCTTT. The chain employs TRBV4-3 and TRBJ1-1; D is possibly TRBD1 (6 bases). CDR3 size: 18 residues. CDR1 and CDR2 (germline): LGHNA, YSLEER. Deletions cut 1 base from V and 1 base from J, with 19 bases between.

The rearrangement uses TRBV12-3 or TRBV12-4 and TRBJ2-4, with D maybe TRBD1 (5 bases). The V end lost 2 bases, the J end lost 7 bases, and 6 bases lay between the germline ends. The CDR3 contains 12 residues. CDR3: CASSLKGNIQYF. CDR3 DNA sequence: TGTGCCAGCAGTTTAAAGGGGAACATTCAGTACTTC.

A few counts support this clonotype. This rearrangement joins TRBV5-1 to TRBJ2-1; 16 bases align to TRBD2. The CDR3 is 18 amino acids. Trimming cost V 5 bases and J 4 bases; bases outside gene matches: 9. CDR1 is SGHRS, CDR2 YFSETQ, per germline. CDR3 sequence: CASSQGLAGGRSYNEQFF. Here the CDR3 DNA reads TGCGCCAGCAGTCAGGGACTAGCGGGGGGGCGATCATACAATGAGCAGTTCTTC.

The rearrangement links TRBV12-3 or TRBV12-4 to TRBJ1-2; no reliable D call. The germline V and J ends were trimmed by 3 bases and 8 bases, with 22 bases remaining between them. The CDR3 sequence is 16 residues long. CDR3 DNA sequence: TGTGCCAGCAGTTTTGGTCCGTATTTTAAAGGAGGAGGCTACACCTTC. Its protein is CASSFGPYFKGGGYTF.

This chain connects TRBV9 to TRBJ2-7; 7 bases line up with TRBD2. The CDR3 spans 15 residues. After removal of 5 bases from V and 3 bases from J, the junction contained 11 bases not matched to a gene. Germline lookup yields CDR1 SGDLS and CDR2 YYNGEE. CDR3 sequence: CASSFGGDPSYEQYF. CDR3 nucleotides: TGTGCCAGCAGTTTTGGGGGGGATCCCAGCTACGAGCAGTACTTC.

About this clonotype: One end of the junction is discordant with germline, which a read error may explain. V is TRBV7-8 and J is TRBJ1-1; D is unresolved. The CDR3 is 15 residues long. Germline lookup yields CDR1 SGHVS and CDR2 FQNEAQ. CDR3 sequence (DNA): TGTGACAGCAGCTACATTGAGGGCGACTTTACTGAAGCTTTCTTT. Protein product: CDSSYIEGDFTEAFF.

Comment on this clonotype: The CDR3 ends on some other residue instead of the conserved phenylalanine or tryptophan, so this is likely a read error. The V gene is TRBV15, the J gene TRBJ2-7, with 8 bases that match TRBD1. Germline assignment: CDR1 LNHNV and CDR2 YYDKDF (reference sequence). The CDR3 length is 16 residues. V trimming: 2 bases; J trimming: 2 bases; junction bases outside the gene matches: 8. The DNA of the CDR3 is TGTGCCACCAGCAGATCATTGGCACAGGGGGCCTACGAGCAGTACTTA. Protein: CATSRSLAQGAYEQYL.

This clonotype has only a few counts. This chain connects TRBV6-1 to TRBJ2-7; TRBD1 matches 7 bases. J gave up 3 bases and V 2 bases, and 10 bases lay outside the gene matches. Germline loops: CDR1 MNHNS, CDR2 SASEGT. The CDR3 is 16 amino acids. In nucleotides, the CDR3 is TGTGCCAGCAGTGAAAAGGGGGCAGGCGCCTACTACGAGCAGTACTTC. This encodes CASSEKGAGAYYEQYF.

Only a few counts were recorded for this clonotype. The J gene is TRBJ2-5, the V gene TRBV3-1; perhaps TRBD1 as D (6 bases). This CDR3 region has 15 residues. The germline gives CDR1 LGHDT, CDR2 YNNKEL (reference sequence). V was shortened by 0 bases and J by 4 bases, with 12 bases between the two germline ends. DNA for the CDR3: TGTGCCAGCAGCCAAGACAGGGGATGGGGAGAGACCCAGTACTTC. It yields the protein CASSQDRGWGETQYF.

This clonotype turned up a few times. The chain joins TRBV6-5 to TRBJ2-1, with 8 nucleotides matching TRBD2. CDR1 is MNHEY and CDR2 is SVGAGI in the germline V gene. V lost 2 bases to trimming and J lost 7 bases; unmatched junction nucleotides: 7. The CDR3 length is 15 residues. The CDR3 reads CASSYTGGRRNEQFF. The CDR3, as DNA: TGTGCCAGCAGTTACACGGGGGGGCGAAGGAATGAGCAGTTCTTC.

The chain uses TRBV12-3 or TRBV12-4 and TRBJ1-1, with D tentatively TRBD1 (6 bases). V gave up 6 bases and J gave up 1 base, with 21 bases separating them. The CDR3 spans 17 residues. The CDR3 protein is CASSQWGLRGANTEAFF. The CDR3 DNA reads TGTGCCAGCAGCCAATGGGGCCTCAGGGGCGCGAACACTGAAGCTTTCTTT.